This T cell receptor (beta chain) was captured in a study of CD8+CD57+ T cells in acquired aplastic anemia. Overall study context: Healthy donor CD4+ samples were sequenced to a depth that averaged about 10.8 million reads.

The CDR3 is made up of 15 amino acids. CDR1 is LNHDA, CDR2 SQIVND, per germline (reference sequence). V was clipped by 3 bases and J by 2 bases, with 12 bases between them. Genomic DNA, serving as template, underwent TCR beta VDJ and CDR3 profiling. TCRdb fed the reads into MiXCR, producing one record per CDR3 protein. The sample includes 200,000 to 250,000 distinct CDR3 sequences, around 60% of them seen just once. Material for sequencing was sorted CD4+, CD8+, or CD8+CD57+ T cells (not recorded which) from PBMCs. The chain is built from TRBV19 and TRBJ2-3; the D is unclear. The clonotype originates from a human donor in good health. Written as DNA, the CDR3 is TGTGCCAGTAGTATCTGGGTAGCCCCCACAGATACGCAGTATTTT. As protein: CASSIWVAPTDTQYF.